Included here is one TCR beta chain sequence, with context. Its specificity is unknown. V was trimmed by 3 bases and J by 4 bases, leaving 15 bases between them. Per the germline V gene, CDR1 is WSHSY and CDR2 is SAAADI. This CDR3 has 15 residues. Data came from immunoSEQ multiplex PCR; TCRdb stores just in-frame clones and leaves some out. This repertoire shows about 67,000 clones, about four fifths found once; its top ten account for 5.5% to 8%. This sample was included in a study of T cell responses to AZD1222 COVID-19 vaccine. Overall study results and limits: Clonal diversity may have been underestimated in mostly white British donors. Among those given AZD1222, only five or six were seropositive at baseline. Spike-specific TCR depth and breadth grew after two AZD1222 doses.

The sequencing here drew on peripheral blood, taken 28 days after the second AZD1222 dose. This clonotype was sampled from an adult who received the AZD1222 COVID-19 vaccine. The J gene is TRBJ1-2, the V gene TRBV10-2; a possible D gene is TRBD1 (6 bases). In nucleotides, the CDR3 is TGCGCCAGCAGTGACCCTTTTGACAGGCCCTATGGCTACACCTTC. This encodes CASSDPFDRPYGYTF.